One sample yielded the 14 T cell receptor beta chains listed below, sequenced in a study of blood T cell repertoires in COVID-19 (dated by TCRdb to the early 2020s). The library was prepared using the immunoSEQ multiplex PCR assay. As stored in TCRdb, this immuneACCESS dataset retains in-frame rearrangements with V and J assigned. A fraction of the clones does not appear; measured against another copy, unresolved V genes explain less than half of the discrepancy, and the remainder lacks a known reason. Across this sample there are 95,000 to 120,000 clones, with over 70% seen only once. Around 1.5% of the sample goes to the ten largest clones. The specimen was peripheral blood. Source of these receptors: a man aged 45-65 years with acute or convalescent COVID-19.

V usage is TRBV5-1 and J usage is TRBJ2-5; a possible D gene is TRBD1 (6 bases). Trimming pared 1 base from V and 1 base from J, leaving 14 bases between. Germline V gene sequence: CDR1 SGHRS, CDR2 YFSETQ. This CDR3 spans 16 amino acids. The CDR3 nucleotides are TGCGCCAGCAGCTTGAGGACAGTGAGCGGCCAAGAGACCCAGTACTTC. As protein: CASSLRTVSGQETQYF.

This clone has more than one count but fewer than ten. The chain carries TRBV6-2 or TRBV6-3 and TRBJ1-2; maybe TRBD1 (5 bases). This CDR3 region has 13 residues. Per germline, CDR1 MNHEY and CDR2 SVGEGT. Between the trimmed V and J ends, which lost 2 bases and 7 bases, there was a span of 11 bases. The CDR3 DNA sequence: TGTGCCAGCAGTTACCGGCAGGGTGGTGGCTACACCTTC. This gives the protein CASSYRQGGGYTF.

This rearrangement joins TRBV20-1 to TRBJ2-3; D remains unclear. The V gene lost 3 bases and the J gene lost 4 bases, with 5 bases spanning the gap. CDR3 size: 11 residues. Germline CDR1 reads DFQATT; CDR2 reads SNEGSKA (reference sequence). The CDR3 protein is CSASRADTQYF. CDR3 coding DNA: TGCAGTGCTAGTCGGGCAGATACGCAGTATTTT.

The chain links TRBV1 to TRBJ2-7; the table's D call TRBD1 went unverified against the DNA. TRBV1 is termed a pseudogene. This CDR3 has 19 residues. This chain's CDR3 is CTSSYPPQDTREWTYEQYV. DNA for the CDR3: TGCACCAGCAGTTATCCCCCTCAAGATACCAGGGAATGGACCTACGAGCAGTACGTC.

The chain employs TRBV2 and TRBJ2-5; D not certain. This CDR3 contains 13 residues. The V gene lost 7 bases and the J gene lost 0 bases, with 9 bases spanning the gap. The germline gives CDR1 SNHLY, CDR2 FYNNEI. DNA for the CDR3: TGTGCCAGCAACTCCGAGTACCAAGAGACCCAGTACTTC. Protein product: CASNSEYQETQYF.

The CDR3 coding sequence is TGTGCCAGCAGTTACTGGCGAGGGGGCATCTATGGCTACACCTTC. It specifies CASSYWRGGIYGYTF. V and J are TRBV27 and TRBJ1-2, with 7 bases matching TRBD1. Germline loops: CDR1 MNHEY, CDR2 SMNVEV (reference sequence). With 4 bases clipped from V and 4 bases from J, the junction kept 9 bases outside the gene matches. CDR3 length: 15 residues.

This chain connects TRBV15 to TRBJ1-5, with a possible D match to TRBD1 (6 bases). The V and J ends lost 5 bases and 4 bases respectively, with 12 bases between them. Germline V gives CDR1 LNHNV, CDR2 YYDKDF (reference sequence). The CDR3 covers 14 residues. The CDR3 spells CATSWRGGNQPQHF. The CDR3 nucleotides are TGTGCCACCAGCTGGAGGGGGGGGAATCAGCCCCAGCATTTT.

J is TRBJ2-7 and V is TRBV7-2, with 10 bases fitting TRBD2. The V segment lost 1 base and the J segment 0 bases; nucleotides outside the gene matches: 9. This CDR3 is built from 18 residues. The germline V gene has CDR1 SGHTA and CDR2 FQGNSA. The CDR3 here is CASSLVSGGATLSYEQYV. CDR3 in DNA: TGTGCCAGCAGCTTAGTCAGCGGGGGGGCCACTCTCTCCTACGAGCAGTACGTC.

This clone has just a few counts. V and J are TRBV18 and TRBJ1-2; perhaps TRBD1 as D (6 bases). V was clipped by 10 bases and J by 2 bases, with 29 bases between them. CDR3 length equals 18 residues. The germline V gene has CDR1 KGHSH and CDR2 LQKENI. CDR3 amino acids: CANDEGLETGTLNYGYTF. CDR3 DNA: TGTGCCAACGATGAGGGTCTTGAAACCGGGACATTAAACTATGGCTACACCTTC.

This clone has a handful of counts. The chain combines TRBV10-2 with TRBJ1-1, with D perhaps TRBD1 (5 bases). This CDR3 is built from 14 residues. V was pared by 3 bases and J by 1 base, with 9 bases between. From germline, CDR1 is WSHSY and CDR2 SAAADI. The CDR3 is CASSDGGPNTEAFF. In DNA, the CDR3 is TGCGCCAGCAGTGACGGGGGACCGAACACTGAAGCTTTCTTT.

The V call is TRBV7-9, the J call TRBJ2-2; 7 positions match TRBD2. CDR1 is SEHNR, CDR2 FQNEAQ, per germline (reference sequence). This CDR3 spans 19 amino acids. V shed 2 bases, J shed 0 bases, and the junction held 12 bases outside the gene matches. The chain's CDR3 is CASSLNWIGDYSNTGELFF. As DNA, the CDR3 is TGTGCCAGCAGCTTAAATTGGATAGGGGACTACTCGAACACCGGGGAGCTGTTTTTT.

The V gene is TRBV1, the J gene TRBJ2-3; the table's D call, TRBD2, has no DNA check behind it. TRBV1 is recorded as a pseudogene. This CDR3 contains 19 residues. CDR3 amino acids: CTSSQGRLAGDNGTDTQYF. The CDR3 DNA reads as TGCACCAGCAGCCAAGGGAGACTAGCGGGGGATAATGGGACAGATACGCAGTATTTT.

The chain recombines TRBV11-2 with TRBJ1-6; no reliable D call. The CDR3 runs to 14 residues. V was shortened by 5 bases and J by 11 bases, with 16 bases between the two germline ends. Germline V CDR1 and CDR2: SGHAT, FQNNGV. The CDR3 DNA is TGTGCCAGCAGCCTGTCCCGGGAGCTTACACCCCTCCACTTT. Translating gives CASSLSRELTPLHF. Complete variable domain (other parts from reference TRBV11-2 and TRBJ1-6): EAGVAQSPRYKIIEKRQSVAFWCNPISGHATLYWYQQILGQGPKLLIQFQNNGVVDDSQLPKDRFSAERLKGVDSTLKIQPAKLEDSAVYLCASSLSRELTPLHFGNGTRLTVT.

J is TRBJ1-1 and V is TRBV6-5; the D is unclear. Trimming took off 5 bases at V and 1 base at J, with 14 bases between the two ends. Germline loops: CDR1 MNHEY, CDR2 SVGAGI. The CDR3 is 15 residues long. This CDR3 reads CASSLNRERNTEAFF. CDR3 bases: TGTGCCAGCAGTCTAAACCGGGAAAGGAACACTGAAGCTTTCTTT.